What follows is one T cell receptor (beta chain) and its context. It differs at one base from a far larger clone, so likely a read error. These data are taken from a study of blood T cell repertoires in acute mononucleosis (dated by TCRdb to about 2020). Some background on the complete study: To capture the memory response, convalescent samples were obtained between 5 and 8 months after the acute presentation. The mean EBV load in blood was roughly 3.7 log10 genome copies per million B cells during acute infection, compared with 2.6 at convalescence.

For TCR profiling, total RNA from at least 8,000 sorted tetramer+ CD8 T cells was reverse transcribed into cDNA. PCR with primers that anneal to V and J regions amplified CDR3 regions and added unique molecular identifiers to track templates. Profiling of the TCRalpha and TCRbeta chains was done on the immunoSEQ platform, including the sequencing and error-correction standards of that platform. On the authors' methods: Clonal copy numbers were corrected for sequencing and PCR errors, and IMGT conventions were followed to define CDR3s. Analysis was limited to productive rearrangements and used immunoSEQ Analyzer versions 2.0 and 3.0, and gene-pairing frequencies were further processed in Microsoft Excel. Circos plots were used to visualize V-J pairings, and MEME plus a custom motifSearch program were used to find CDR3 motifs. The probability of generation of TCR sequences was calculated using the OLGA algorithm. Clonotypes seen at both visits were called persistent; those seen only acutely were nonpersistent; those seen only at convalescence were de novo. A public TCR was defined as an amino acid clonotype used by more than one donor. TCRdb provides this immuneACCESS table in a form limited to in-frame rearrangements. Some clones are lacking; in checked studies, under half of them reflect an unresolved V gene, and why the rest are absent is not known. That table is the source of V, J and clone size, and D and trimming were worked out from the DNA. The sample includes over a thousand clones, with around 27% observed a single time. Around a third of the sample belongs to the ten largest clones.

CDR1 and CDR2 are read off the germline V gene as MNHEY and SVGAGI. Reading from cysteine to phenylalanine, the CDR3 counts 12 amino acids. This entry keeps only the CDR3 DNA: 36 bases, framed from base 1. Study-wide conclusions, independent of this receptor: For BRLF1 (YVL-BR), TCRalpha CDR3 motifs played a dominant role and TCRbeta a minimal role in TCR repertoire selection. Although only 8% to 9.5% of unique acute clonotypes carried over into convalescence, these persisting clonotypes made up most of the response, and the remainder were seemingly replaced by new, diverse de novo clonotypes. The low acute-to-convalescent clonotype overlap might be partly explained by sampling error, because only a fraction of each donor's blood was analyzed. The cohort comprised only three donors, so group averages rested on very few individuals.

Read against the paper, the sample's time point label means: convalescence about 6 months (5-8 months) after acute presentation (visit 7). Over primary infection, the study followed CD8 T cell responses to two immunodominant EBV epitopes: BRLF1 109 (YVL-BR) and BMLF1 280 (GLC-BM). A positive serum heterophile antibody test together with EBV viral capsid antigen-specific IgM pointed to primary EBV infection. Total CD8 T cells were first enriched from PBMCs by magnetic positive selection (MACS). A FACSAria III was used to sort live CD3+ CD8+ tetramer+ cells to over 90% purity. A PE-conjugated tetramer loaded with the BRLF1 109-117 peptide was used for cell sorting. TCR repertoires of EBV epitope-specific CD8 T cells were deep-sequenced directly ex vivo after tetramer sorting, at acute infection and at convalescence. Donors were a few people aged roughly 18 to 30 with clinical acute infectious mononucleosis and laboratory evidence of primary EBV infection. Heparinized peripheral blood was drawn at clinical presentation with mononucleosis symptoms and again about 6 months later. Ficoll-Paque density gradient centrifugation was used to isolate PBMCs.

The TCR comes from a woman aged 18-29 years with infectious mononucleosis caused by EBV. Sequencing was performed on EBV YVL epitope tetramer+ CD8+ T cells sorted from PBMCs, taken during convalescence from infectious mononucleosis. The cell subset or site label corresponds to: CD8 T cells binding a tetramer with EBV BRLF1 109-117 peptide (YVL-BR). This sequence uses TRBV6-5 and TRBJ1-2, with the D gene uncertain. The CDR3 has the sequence CACSYIGVGYTF. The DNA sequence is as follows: TGTGCCTGCAGTTATATCGGGGTTGGCTACACCTTC.